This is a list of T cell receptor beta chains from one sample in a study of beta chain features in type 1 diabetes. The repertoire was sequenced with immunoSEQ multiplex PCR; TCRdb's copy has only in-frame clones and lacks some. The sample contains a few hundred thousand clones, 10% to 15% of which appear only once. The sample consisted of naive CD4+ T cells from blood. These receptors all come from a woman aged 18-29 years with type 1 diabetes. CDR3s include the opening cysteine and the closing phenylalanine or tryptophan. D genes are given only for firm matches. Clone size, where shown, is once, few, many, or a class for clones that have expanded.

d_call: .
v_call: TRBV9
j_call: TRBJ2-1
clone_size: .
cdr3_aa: CASSVRPSTNEQFF
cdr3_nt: TGTGCCAGCAGCGTCCGCCCCAGTACGAATGAGCAGTTCTTC

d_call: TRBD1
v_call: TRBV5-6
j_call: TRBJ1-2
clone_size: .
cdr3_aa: CASSADRGHIGYGYTF
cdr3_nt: TGTGCCAGCAGCGCAGACAGGGGCCACATCGGCTATGGCTACACCTTC

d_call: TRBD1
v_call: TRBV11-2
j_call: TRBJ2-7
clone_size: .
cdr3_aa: CASSPPSDRVFYEQYF
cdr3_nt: TGTGCCAGCAGCCCCCCGTCGGACAGGGTGTTCTACGAGCAGTACTTC

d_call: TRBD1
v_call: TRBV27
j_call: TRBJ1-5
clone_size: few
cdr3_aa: CASSLSGTVSNQPQHF
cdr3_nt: TGTGCCAGCAGTTTATCCGGGACAGTTAGCAATCAGCCCCAGCATTTT

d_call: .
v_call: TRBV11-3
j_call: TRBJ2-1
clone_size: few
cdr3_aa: CASGLTEGPSEQFF
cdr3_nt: TGTGCCAGCGGGTTAACGGAGGGCCCAAGTGAGCAGTTCTTC

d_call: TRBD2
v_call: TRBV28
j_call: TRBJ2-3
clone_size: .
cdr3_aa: CASSSPSYSGEGTQYF
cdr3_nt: TGTGCCAGCAGTTCACCATCCTATAGCGGGGAAGGTACGCAGTATTTT

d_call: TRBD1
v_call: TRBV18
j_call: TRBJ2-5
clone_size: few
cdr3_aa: CASSQRQGRETQYF
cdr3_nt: TGTGCCAGCTCACAACGACAGGGACGAGAGACCCAGTACTTC

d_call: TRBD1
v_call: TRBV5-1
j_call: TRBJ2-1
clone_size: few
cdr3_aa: CASSLSWTGVYNEQFF
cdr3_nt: TGCGCCAGCAGCTTGTCCTGGACAGGGGTCTACAATGAGCAGTTCTTC

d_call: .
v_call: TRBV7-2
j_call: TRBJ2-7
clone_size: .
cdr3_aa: CASSFSGYEQYF
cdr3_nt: TGTGCCAGCAGCTTCAGCGGCTACGAGCAGTACTTC

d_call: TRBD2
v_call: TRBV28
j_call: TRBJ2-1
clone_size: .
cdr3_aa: CASSPATSMTYNEQFF
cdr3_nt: TGTGCCAGCAGCCCAGCGACTAGCATGACCTACAATGAGCAGTTCTTC

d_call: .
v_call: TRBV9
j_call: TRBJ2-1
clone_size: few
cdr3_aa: CASSVGGDSYNEQFF
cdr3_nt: TGTGCCAGCAGCGTAGGGGGGGACTCCTACAATGAGCAGTTCTTC

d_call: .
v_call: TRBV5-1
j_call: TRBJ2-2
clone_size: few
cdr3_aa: CASSPGGTGELFF
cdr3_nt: TGCGCCAGCAGCCCTGGAGGCACCGGGGAGCTGTTTTTT

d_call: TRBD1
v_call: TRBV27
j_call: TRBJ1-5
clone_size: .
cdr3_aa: CASSLSRDRYNQPQHF
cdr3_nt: TGTGCCAGCAGTTTATCGCGGGACAGATATAATCAGCCCCAGCATTTT